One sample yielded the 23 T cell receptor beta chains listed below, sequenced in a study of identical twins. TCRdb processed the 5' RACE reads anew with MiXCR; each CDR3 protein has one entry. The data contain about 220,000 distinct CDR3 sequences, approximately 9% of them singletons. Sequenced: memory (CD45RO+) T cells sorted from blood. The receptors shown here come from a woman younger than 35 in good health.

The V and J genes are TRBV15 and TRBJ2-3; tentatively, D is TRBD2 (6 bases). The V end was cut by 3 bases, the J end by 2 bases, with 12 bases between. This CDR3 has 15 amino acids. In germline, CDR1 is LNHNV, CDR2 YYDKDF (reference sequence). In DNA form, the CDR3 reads TGTGCCACCAGCAGGACCGGGGGTTACACAGATACGCAGTATTTT. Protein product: CATSRTGGYTDTQYF.

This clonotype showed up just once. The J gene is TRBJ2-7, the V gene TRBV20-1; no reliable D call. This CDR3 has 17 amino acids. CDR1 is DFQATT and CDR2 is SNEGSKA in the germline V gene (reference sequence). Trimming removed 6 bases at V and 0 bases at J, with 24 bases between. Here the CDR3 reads CSATLPPFTVPSYEQYF. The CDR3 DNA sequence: TGCAGTGCCACCCTTCCCCCTTTTACGGTGCCCTCCTACGAGCAGTACTTC.

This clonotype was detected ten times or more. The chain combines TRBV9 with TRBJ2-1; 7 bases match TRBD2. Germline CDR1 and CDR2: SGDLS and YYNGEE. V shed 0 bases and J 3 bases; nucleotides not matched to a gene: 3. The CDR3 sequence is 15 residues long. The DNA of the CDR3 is TGTGCCAGCAGCGTAGTGGGAGGGGTCTACAATGAGCAGTTCTTC. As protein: CASSVVGGVYNEQFF.

The CDR3 spells CSASRLYSSYEQYF. Here the CDR3 DNA reads TGCAGTGCTTCTCGCCTGTACAGCTCCTACGAGCAGTACTTC. The rearrangement uses TRBV20-1 and TRBJ2-7, with unresolved D. Germline V lookup: CDR1 DFQATT, CDR2 SNEGSKA (reference sequence). CDR3 length: 14 residues. With 5 bases removed from V and 0 bases from J, the gap between germline ends came to 14 bases.

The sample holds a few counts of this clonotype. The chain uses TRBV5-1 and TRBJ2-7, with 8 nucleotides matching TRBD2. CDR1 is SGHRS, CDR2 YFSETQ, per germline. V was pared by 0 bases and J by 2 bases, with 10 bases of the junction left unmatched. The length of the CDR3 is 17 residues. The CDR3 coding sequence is TGCGCCAGCAGCTTGGAGGCGGGAGGCCCTGGAACCTACGAGCAGTACTTC. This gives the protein CASSLEAGGPGTYEQYF.

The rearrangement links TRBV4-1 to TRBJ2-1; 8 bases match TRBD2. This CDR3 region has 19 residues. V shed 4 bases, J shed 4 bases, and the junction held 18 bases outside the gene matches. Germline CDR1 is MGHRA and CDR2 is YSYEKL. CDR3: CASSRASPGGARGYNEQFF. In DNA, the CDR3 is TGCGCCAGCAGCCGGGCCTCACCGGGGGGGGCGAGGGGGTACAATGAGCAGTTCTTC.

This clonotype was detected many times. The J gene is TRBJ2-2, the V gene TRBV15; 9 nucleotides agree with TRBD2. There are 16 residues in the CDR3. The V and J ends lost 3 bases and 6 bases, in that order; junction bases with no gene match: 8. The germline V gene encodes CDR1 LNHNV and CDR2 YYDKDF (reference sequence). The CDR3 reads CATSSSGGSISGELFF. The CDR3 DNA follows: TGTGCCACCAGCAGTAGCGGGGGTAGTATTTCCGGGGAGCTGTTTTTT.

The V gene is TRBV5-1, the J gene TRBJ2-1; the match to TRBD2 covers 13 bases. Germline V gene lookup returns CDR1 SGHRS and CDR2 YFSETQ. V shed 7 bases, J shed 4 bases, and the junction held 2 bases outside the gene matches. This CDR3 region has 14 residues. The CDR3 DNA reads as TGCGCCAGCGGACTAGCGGGGGTATACAATGAGCAGTTCTTC. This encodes CASGLAGVYNEQFF.

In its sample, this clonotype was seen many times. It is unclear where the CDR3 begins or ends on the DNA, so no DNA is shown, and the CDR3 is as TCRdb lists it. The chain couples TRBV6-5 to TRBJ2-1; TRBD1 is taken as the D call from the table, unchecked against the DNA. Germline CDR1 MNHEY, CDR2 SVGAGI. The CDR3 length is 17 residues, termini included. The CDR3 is CASSSSPGTGDFNEQFF.

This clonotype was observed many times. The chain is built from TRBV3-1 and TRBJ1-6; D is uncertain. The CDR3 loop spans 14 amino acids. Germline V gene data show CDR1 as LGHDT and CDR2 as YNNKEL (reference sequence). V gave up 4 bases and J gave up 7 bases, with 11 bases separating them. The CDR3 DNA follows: TGTGCCAGCAGCCCCTTTACTGGGAATTCACCCCTCCACTTT. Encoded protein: CASSPFTGNSPLHF.

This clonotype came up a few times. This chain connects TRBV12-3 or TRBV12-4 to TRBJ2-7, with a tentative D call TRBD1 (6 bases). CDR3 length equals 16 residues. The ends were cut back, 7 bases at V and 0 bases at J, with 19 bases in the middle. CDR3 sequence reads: CASTPFGWDNSYEQYF. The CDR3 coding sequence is TGTGCCAGCACCCCCTTTGGATGGGACAACTCCTACGAGCAGTACTTC.

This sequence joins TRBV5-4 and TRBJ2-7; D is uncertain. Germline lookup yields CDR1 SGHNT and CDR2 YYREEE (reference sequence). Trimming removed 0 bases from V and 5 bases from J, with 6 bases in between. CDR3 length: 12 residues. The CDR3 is CASSLVVDEQYF. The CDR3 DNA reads TGTGCCAGCAGCTTGGTGGTGGACGAGCAGTACTTC.

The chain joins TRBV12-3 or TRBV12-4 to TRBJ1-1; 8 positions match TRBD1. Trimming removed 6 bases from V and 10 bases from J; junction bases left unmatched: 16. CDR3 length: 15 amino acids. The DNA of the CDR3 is TGTGCCAGCAGCCCTCTCCACAGGGGGGGGGCTGCAGCTTTCTTT. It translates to CASSPLHRGGAAAFF.

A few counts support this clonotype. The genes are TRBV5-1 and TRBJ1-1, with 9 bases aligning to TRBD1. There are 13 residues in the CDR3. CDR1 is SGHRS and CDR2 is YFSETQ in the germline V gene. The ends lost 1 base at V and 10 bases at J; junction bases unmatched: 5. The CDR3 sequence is CASSLTGGAGAFF. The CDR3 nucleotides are TGCGCCAGCAGCTTGACAGGGGGCGCGGGAGCTTTCTTT.

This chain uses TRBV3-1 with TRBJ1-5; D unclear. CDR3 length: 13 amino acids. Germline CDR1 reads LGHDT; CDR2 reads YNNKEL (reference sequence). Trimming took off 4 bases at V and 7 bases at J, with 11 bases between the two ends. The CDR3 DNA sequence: TGTGCCAGCAGCCGGGGTAATGGACAGCCCCAGCATTTT. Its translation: CASSRGNGQPQHF.

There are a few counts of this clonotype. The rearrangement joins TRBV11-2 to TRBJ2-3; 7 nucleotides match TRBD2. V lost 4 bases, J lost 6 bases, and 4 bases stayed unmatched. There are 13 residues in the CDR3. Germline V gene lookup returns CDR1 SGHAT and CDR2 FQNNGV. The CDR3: CASSSLADDTQYF. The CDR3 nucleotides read TGTGCCAGCAGCTCCCTAGCGGATGATACGCAGTATTTT.

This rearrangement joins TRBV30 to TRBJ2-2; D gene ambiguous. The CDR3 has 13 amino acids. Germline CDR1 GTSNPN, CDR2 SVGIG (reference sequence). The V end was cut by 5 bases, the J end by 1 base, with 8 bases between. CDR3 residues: CAWGGGNTGELFF. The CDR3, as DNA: TGTGCCTGGGGTGGCGGGAACACCGGGGAGCTGTTTTTT.

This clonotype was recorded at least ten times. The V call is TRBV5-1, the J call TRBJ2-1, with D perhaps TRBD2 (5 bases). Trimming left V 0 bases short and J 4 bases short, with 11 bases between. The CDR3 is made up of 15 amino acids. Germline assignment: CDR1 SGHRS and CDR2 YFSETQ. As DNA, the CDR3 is TGCGCCAGCAGCTTGGTATCTCGGGGATACAATGAGCAGTTCTTC. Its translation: CASSLVSRGYNEQFF.

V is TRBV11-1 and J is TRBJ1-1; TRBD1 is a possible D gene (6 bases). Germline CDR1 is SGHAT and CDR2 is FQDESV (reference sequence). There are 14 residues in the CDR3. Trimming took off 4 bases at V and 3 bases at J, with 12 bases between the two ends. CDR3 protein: CASSSQGPDTEAFF. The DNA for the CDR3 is TGTGCCAGCAGCTCACAGGGTCCCGACACTGAAGCTTTCTTT.

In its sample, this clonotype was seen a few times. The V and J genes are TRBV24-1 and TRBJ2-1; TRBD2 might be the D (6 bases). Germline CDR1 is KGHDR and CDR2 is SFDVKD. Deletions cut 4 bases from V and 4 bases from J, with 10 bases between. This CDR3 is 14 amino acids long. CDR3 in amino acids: CATSEAGKYNEQFF. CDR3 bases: TGTGCCACCAGTGAGGCGGGAAAATACAATGAGCAGTTCTTC.

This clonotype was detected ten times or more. CDR3 region: CATSSNSLDQPQHF. The DNA of the CDR3 is TGTGCCACCAGTTCGAACAGTCTTGATCAGCCCCAGCATTTT. The chain links TRBV24-1 to TRBJ1-5, with D uncertain. The CDR3 has 14 residues. V gave up 6 bases and J gave up 5 bases, with 13 bases separating them. The germline V gene has CDR1 KGHDR and CDR2 SFDVKD.

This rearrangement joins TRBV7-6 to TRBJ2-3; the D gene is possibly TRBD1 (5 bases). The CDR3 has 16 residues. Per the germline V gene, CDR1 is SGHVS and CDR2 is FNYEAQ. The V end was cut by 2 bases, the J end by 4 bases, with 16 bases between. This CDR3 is CASSLHCQGMPDTQYF. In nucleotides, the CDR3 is TGTGCCAGCAGCTTACACTGTCAGGGTATGCCAGATACGCAGTATTTT.

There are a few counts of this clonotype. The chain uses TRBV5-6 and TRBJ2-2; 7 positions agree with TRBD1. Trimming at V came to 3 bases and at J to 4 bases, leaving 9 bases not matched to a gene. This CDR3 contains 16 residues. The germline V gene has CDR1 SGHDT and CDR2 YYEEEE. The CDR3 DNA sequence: TGTGCCAGCAGCTCGATGCTGACAGGGCTCACCGGGGAGCTGTTTTTT. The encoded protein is CASSSMLTGLTGELFF. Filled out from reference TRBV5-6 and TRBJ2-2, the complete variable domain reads DAGVTQSPTHLIKTRGQQVTLRCSPKSGHDTVSWYQQALGQGPQFIFQYYEEEERQRGNFPDRFSGHQFPNYSSELNVNALLLGDSALYLCASSSMLTGLTGELFFGEGSRLTVL.